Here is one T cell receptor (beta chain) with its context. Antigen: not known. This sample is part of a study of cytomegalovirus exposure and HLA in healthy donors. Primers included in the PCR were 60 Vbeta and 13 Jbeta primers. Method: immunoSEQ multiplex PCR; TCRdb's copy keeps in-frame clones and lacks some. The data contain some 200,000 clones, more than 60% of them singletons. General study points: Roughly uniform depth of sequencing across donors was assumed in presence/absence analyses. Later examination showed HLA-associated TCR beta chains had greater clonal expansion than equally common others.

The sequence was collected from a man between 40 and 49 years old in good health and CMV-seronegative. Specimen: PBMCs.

The CDR3 region has the DNA TGTGCCAGCAGTTTACTGGGGACTCTTCAAGAGACCCAGTACTTC. Its protein product is CASSLLGTLQETQYF. The chain carries TRBV28 and TRBJ2-5; a possible D gene is TRBD2 (6 bases). The CDR3 is 15 residues long. Germline CDR1 and CDR2: MDHEN and SYDVKM. V was trimmed by 2 bases and J by 2 bases, leaving 12 bases between them.